The 24 T cell receptor beta chains listed next were all sequenced from one sample in a study of graft-versus-host responses after intestinal transplantation. What these receptors recognize is not known. TCRdb keeps only in-frame clones here, not all; method: immunoSEQ multiplex PCR. The sample gives approximately 68,000 clones, 90% of which show up once; less than 4.5% is in the top ten. The material sequenced was unstimulated CD8+ T cells sorted from spleen or lymph node cells, taken before transplant. These TCRs come from a human donor who was the organ donor for an intestinal transplant.

The rearrangement uses TRBV6-5 and TRBJ2-1, with D perhaps TRBD2 (7 bases). V shed 2 bases and J shed 7 bases, with 18 bases lying between them. The germline gives CDR1 MNHEY, CDR2 SVGAGI. There are 16 residues in the CDR3. The CDR3 bases are TGTGCCAGCAGTTACGGAGGGGGGGCCCTTTGGAATGAGCAGTTCTTC. This encodes CASSYGGGALWNEQFF.

The rearrangement links TRBV28 to TRBJ2-5, with 8 nucleotides matching TRBD2. V was pared by 5 bases and J by 1 base, with 9 bases of the junction left unmatched. The CDR3 extends over 16 amino acids. CDR1 is MDHEN, CDR2 SYDVKM, per germline. The CDR3 nucleotides read TGTGCCAGCAGTCCCCCTGAGCGGGAGCCCCAAGAGACCCAGTACTTC. Residues: CASSPPEREPQETQYF.

This clone was observed a single time. V is TRBV2 and J is TRBJ2-1; a weak D match, TRBD2 (6 bases). CDR3 length: 14 residues. V lost 7 bases and J lost 8, with 18 bases in between. Germline V gene data show CDR1 as SNHLY and CDR2 as FYNNEI. CDR3 in DNA: TGTGCCAGCATAGGGGCGGGGTTGGAGGATGAGCAGTTCTTC. Its translation is CASIGAGLEDEQFF.

The chain has TRBV7-6 and TRBJ2-3; 8 bases map to TRBD1. CDR1 SGHVS and CDR2 FNYEAQ come from the germline V gene. This CDR3 is 15 amino acids long. Trimming cost V 3 bases and J 1 base; bases outside gene matches: 3. The CDR3 DNA follows: TGTGCCAGCAGCTTCCAGGACAGGGGCACAGATACGCAGTATTTT. As protein: CASSFQDRGTDTQYF.

The V gene is TRBV19, the J gene TRBJ1-5; no clear D. V lost 0 bases to trimming and J lost 5 bases, with 11 bases between them. This CDR3 has 15 amino acids. Germline values: CDR1 LNHDA, CDR2 SQIVND (reference sequence). The CDR3 nucleotides read TGTGCCAGTAGTATAGATCTCTCGGTTTATCAGCCCCAGCATTTT. Encoded protein: CASSIDLSVYQPQHF.

CDR3 nucleotide sequence: TGTGCCACCAGCAGAGGGGAGGGGATCGGGTATGGCTACACCTTC. Translating gives CATSRGEGIGYGYTF. This chain joins TRBV15 and TRBJ1-2; D might be TRBD1 (5 bases). From germline, CDR1 is LNHNV and CDR2 YYDKDF (reference sequence). CDR3 size: 15 residues. Deletions cut 1 base from V and 5 bases from J, with 14 bases between.

V usage is TRBV15 and J usage is TRBJ1-4; the D is unclear. The CDR3 is 13 residues long. Per the germline V gene, CDR1 is LNHNV and CDR2 is YYDKDF (reference sequence). V gave up 6 bases and J gave up 0 bases, with 5 bases separating them. The CDR3 loop is CATRASTNEKLFF. In DNA form, the CDR3 reads TGTGCCACCAGGGCCTCAACTAATGAAAAACTGTTTTTT. Looking up the rest from reference TRBV15 and TRBJ1-4 gives the full variable domain: DAMVIQNPRYQVTQFGKPVTLSCSQTLNHNVMYWYQQKSSQAPKLLFHYYDKDFNNEADTPDNFQSRRPNTSFCFLDIRSPGLGDTAMYLCATRASTNEKLFFGSGTQLSVL.

The V gene is TRBV20-1, the J gene TRBJ1-1; no definite D call. This CDR3 spans 11 amino acids. The V and J ends lost 6 bases and 8 bases respectively, with 13 bases between them. Germline CDR1 is DFQATT and CDR2 is SNEGSKA (reference sequence). The CDR3 nucleotides read TGCAGTGCCAATCGACACCTAGAAGCTTTCTTT. This codes for CSANRHLEAFF.

This sequence joins TRBV6-4 and TRBJ2-1; the match to TRBD2 covers 7 bases. V lost 3 bases and J lost 2; bases outside the gene matches: 4. CDR1 MRHNA and CDR2 SNTAGT come from the germline V gene. The CDR3 is 15 residues long. CDR3 nucleotides: TGTGCCAGCAGTGAGGCTAGCGGTACCTACAATGAGCAGTTCTTC. Its protein product is CASSEASGTYNEQFF.

The rearrangement joins TRBV9 to TRBJ2-5, with 10 bases identical to TRBD2. The V gene's germline CDR1 is SGDLS and CDR2 YYNGEE. The CDR3 contains 15 residues. V shed 2 bases and J 2 bases; nucleotides not matched to a gene: 3. The CDR3 nucleotides are TGTGCCAGCAGCGTGGGACTAGCGCTTCAAGAGACCCAGTACTTC. Residues: CASSVGLALQETQYF.

CDR3 in amino acids: CASSLGWLAEETQYF. The DNA for the CDR3 is TGTGCCAGCAGCTTAGGGTGGCTAGCGGAAGAGACCCAGTACTTC. The genes are TRBV7-9 and TRBJ2-5; 7 bases agree with TRBD2. Germline-derived CDR1 and CDR2 are SEHNR and FQNEAQ (reference sequence). Trimming took 1 base from V and 3 from J; bases not matched to a gene: 5. The CDR3 has 15 amino acids.

This chain uses TRBV5-6 with TRBJ1-3, with TRBD1 identical over 9 bases. Germline CDR1 and CDR2: SGHDT and YYEEEE. V shed 3 bases, J shed 7 bases, and the junction held 14 bases outside the gene matches. The CDR3 runs to 17 residues. The CDR3 spells CASSSGPGQGEWNTIYF. DNA of the CDR3: TGTGCCAGCAGCTCGGGTCCGGGACAGGGAGAGTGGAACACCATATATTTT.

The chain couples TRBV6-1 to TRBJ2-1; D perhaps matches TRBD1 (5 bases). V was shortened by 10 bases and J by 7 bases, with 17 bases between the two germline ends. This CDR3 spans 13 amino acids. CDR1 MNHNS and CDR2 SASEGT come from the germline V gene. In DNA, the CDR3 is TGTGCCACATCCAGGGATCCGCTGAATGAGCAGTTCTTC. As protein: CATSRDPLNEQFF.

The chain is built from TRBV29-1 and TRBJ2-5; D gene unclear. The CDR3 is 14 residues long. V shed 5 bases and J shed 5 bases, with 18 bases lying between them. The germline CDR1 and CDR2 sequences are SQVTM and ANQGSEA. CDR3 amino acids: CSVRGDWVPETQYF. For the CDR3, the DNA is TGCAGCGTTAGAGGCGATTGGGTACCGGAGACCCAGTACTTC.

The genes are TRBV6-1 and TRBJ1-2, with D hard to call. CDR3 length equals 14 residues. Deletions cut 3 bases from V and 3 bases from J, with 11 bases between. Germline V gene data show CDR1 as MNHNS and CDR2 as SASEGT. The CDR3 nucleotides are TGTGCCAGCAGTGACTTAGGTGGAGACTATGGCTACACCTTC. Amino acid sequence: CASSDLGGDYGYTF.

The chain carries TRBV6-5 and TRBJ1-1; no clear D gene. V was clipped by 2 bases and J by 2 bases, with 9 bases between them. The V gene's germline CDR1 is MNHEY and CDR2 SVGAGI. This CDR3 region has 14 residues. In nucleotides, the CDR3 is TGTGCCAGCAGTTACCCGGGATATAACACTGAAGCTTTCTTT. Translation: CASSYPGYNTEAFF.

CDR3 bases: TGTGCCAGCAGTCCTCCAAGGGAGCGGGGGGGTTATGAGCAGTTCTTC. Residues: CASSPPRERGGYEQFF. V and J are TRBV27 and TRBJ2-1; 10 bases agree with TRBD2. Unmatched junction bases numbered 12, after V lost 5 bases and J lost 8 bases. From germline, CDR1 is MNHEY and CDR2 SMNVEV (reference sequence). The CDR3 is made up of 16 amino acids.

The gene calls are TRBV5-5 and TRBJ2-7; perhaps TRBD2 as D (7 bases). The V end lost 2 bases, the J end lost 11 bases, and 14 bases lay between the germline ends. This CDR3 spans 12 amino acids. Germline loops: CDR1 SGHKS, CDR2 YYEKEE (reference sequence). CDR3 sequence (DNA): TGTGCCAGCAGCTTCGGGGGGCCCTCCGAGTACGTC. This sequence encodes CASSFGGPSEYV.

The J gene is TRBJ1-2, the V gene TRBV11-2; TRBD1 might be the D (5 bases). Germline CDR1 reads SGHAT; CDR2 reads FQNNGV. The CDR3 loop spans 12 amino acids. Between the trimmed V and J ends, which lost 6 bases and 8 bases, there was a span of 13 bases. The CDR3 protein is CASRVGARGYTF. The CDR3 DNA is TGTGCCAGCAGAGTAGGGGCGCGGGGCTACACCTTC.

This chain joins TRBV4-1 and TRBJ1-1; no clear D gene. This CDR3 spans 15 amino acids. Germline CDR1 reads MGHRA; CDR2 reads YSYEKL. Trimming pared 0 bases from V and 0 bases from J, leaving 8 bases between. The CDR3, as DNA: TGCGCCAGCAGCCAAGATCCATCAATGAACACTGAAGCTTTCTTT. Its translation is CASSQDPSMNTEAFF.

A single count supports this clone. The CDR3 nucleotides are TGTGCCAGCGAGGTTTTTGCGGGGGGGCGAAATGAGCAGTTCTTC. Translation gives CASEVFAGGRNEQFF. This chain uses TRBV28 with TRBJ2-1, with 9 positions matching TRBD2. With V trimmed by 8 bases and J by 7 bases, 12 bases remained unmatched. The CDR3 consists of 15 residues. Germline lookup yields CDR1 MDHEN and CDR2 SYDVKM.

The chain is built from TRBV28 and TRBJ2-5; TRBD2 matches at 10 bases. V lost 6 bases and J lost 4; bases outside the gene matches: 14. This CDR3 has 17 residues. Germline V gene data show CDR1 as MDHEN and CDR2 as SYDVKM. In nucleotides, the CDR3 is TGTGCCAGCAGCGCCACCCTTAGCGGGGGGCTTGGAGAGACCCAGTACTTC. This translates into CASSATLSGGLGETQYF.

J is TRBJ2-3 and V is TRBV18, with 9 bases identical to TRBD1. The V gene end was trimmed by 1 base and the J gene end by 1 base; junction bases not matched to a gene: 12. The CDR3 is 19 residues long. Per germline, CDR1 KGHSH and CDR2 LQKENI. The CDR3 reads CASSPLKWGRDRGTDTQYF. The CDR3 nucleotides read TGTGCCAGCTCACCACTTAAATGGGGCCGGGACAGGGGCACAGATACGCAGTATTTT.

This rearrangement joins TRBV6-6 to TRBJ1-2; the match to TRBD1 covers 8 bases. The CDR3 has 15 amino acids. Looked up from germline, CDR1 is MNHNY and CDR2 is SVGAGI (reference sequence). The V segment lost 0 bases and the J segment 3 bases; nucleotides outside the gene matches: 3. The CDR3 loop is CASSYSSDRDYGYTF. CDR3 DNA sequence: TGTGCCAGCAGTTACTCGTCGGACAGGGACTATGGCTACACCTTC.